Reported below is one T cell receptor beta chain. This sample was taken from a study of shared clonotypes between healthy human individuals. Method: immunoSEQ multiplex PCR; TCRdb's copy keeps in-frame clones and lacks some. The table lists hundreds of thousands of clones, around 96% of them singletons. Germline V gene data show CDR1 as LNHDA and CDR2 as SQIVND (reference sequence). CDR3 length: 15 amino acids. Trimming took 9 bases from V and 4 from J, leaving 18 bases between them. The naive CD8 fraction comprised CD45RO-negative cells positively selected for CCR7 and excluded terminally differentiated effector memory CD45RA+ cells.

This clonotype was sampled from a woman aged 25-40 years in good health. The chain joins TRBV19 to TRBJ1-4; D unresolved. Sequenced sample: naive CD8+ T cells sorted from blood. DNA of the CDR3: TGTGCCAGCCGTAATCGGGCAGAGATTAATGAAAAACTGTTTTTT. Translated, it gives CASRNRAEINEKLFF.